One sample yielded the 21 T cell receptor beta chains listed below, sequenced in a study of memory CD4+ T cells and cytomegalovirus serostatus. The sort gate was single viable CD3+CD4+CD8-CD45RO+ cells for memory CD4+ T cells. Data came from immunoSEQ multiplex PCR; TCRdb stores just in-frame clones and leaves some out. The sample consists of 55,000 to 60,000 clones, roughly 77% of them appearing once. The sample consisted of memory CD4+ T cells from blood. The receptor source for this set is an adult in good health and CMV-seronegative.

The CDR3 spells CASMGHLNTEAFF. Written as DNA, the CDR3 is TGTGCCAGTATGGGACATTTGAACACTGAAGCTTTCTTT. The V call is TRBV19, the J call TRBJ1-1; D might be TRBD1 (6 bases). The CDR3 is 13 amino acids. CDR1 LNHDA and CDR2 SQIVND come from the germline V gene (reference sequence). Trimming took 7 bases from V and 0 from J, leaving 9 bases between them.

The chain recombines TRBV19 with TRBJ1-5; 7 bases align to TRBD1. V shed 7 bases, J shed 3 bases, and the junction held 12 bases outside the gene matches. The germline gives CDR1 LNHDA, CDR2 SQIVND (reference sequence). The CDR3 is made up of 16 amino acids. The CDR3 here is CASKQGPQYYNQPQHF. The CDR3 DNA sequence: TGTGCCAGTAAACAGGGGCCCCAATACTACAATCAGCCCCAGCATTTT.

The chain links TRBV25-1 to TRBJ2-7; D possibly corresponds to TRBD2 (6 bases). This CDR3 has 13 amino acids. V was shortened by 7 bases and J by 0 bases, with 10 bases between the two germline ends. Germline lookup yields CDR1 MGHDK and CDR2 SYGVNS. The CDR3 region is CASKGLNSYEQYF. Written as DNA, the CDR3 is TGTGCCAGCAAGGGACTTAACTCCTACGAGCAGTACTTC.

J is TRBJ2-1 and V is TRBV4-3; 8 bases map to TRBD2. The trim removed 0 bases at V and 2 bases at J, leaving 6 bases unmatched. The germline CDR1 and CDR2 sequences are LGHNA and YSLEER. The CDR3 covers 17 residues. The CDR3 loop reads CASSQEISGSTYNEQFF. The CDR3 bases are TGCGCCAGCAGCCAAGAGATCAGCGGGAGTACCTACAATGAGCAGTTCTTC.

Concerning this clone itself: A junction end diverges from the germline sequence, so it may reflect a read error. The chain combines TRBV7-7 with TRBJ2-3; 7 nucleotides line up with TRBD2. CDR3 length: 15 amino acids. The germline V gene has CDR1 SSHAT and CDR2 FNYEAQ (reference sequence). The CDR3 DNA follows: TGTGCTAGCAGCTTAGGCGGGAGAGGTGGGGATACGCAGTATTTT. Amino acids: CASSLGGRGGDTQYF. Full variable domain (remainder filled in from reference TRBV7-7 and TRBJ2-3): GAGVSQSPRYKVTKRGQDVTLRCDPISSHATLYWYQQALGQGPEFLTYFNYEAQPDKSGLPSDRFSAERPEGSISTLTIQRTEQRDSAMYRCASSLGGRGGDTQYFGPGTRLTVL.

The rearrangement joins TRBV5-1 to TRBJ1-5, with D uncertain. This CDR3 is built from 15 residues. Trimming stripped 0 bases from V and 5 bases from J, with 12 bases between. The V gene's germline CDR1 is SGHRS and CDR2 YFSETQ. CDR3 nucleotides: TGCGCCAGCAGCTTGGATGGAGGGAGGTATCAGCCCCAGCATTTT. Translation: CASSLDGGRYQPQHF.

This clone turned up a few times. In DNA, the CDR3 is TGTGCCACTTTGCGGTCCCCTCGAAGCAATCAGCCCCAGCATTTT. This encodes CATLRSPRSNQPQHF. This rearrangement joins TRBV28 to TRBJ1-5; D gene uncertain. This CDR3 contains 15 residues. CDR1 and CDR2 (germline): MDHEN, SYDVKM. Trimming pared 10 bases from V and 1 base from J, leaving 17 bases between.

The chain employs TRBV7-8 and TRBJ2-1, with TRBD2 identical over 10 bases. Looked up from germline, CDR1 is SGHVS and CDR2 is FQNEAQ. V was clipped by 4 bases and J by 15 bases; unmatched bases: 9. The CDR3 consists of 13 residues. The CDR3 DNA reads TGTGCCAGCAGCTCGACTAGCGGGCCCAGCCCGTTCTTC. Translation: CASSSTSGPSPFF.

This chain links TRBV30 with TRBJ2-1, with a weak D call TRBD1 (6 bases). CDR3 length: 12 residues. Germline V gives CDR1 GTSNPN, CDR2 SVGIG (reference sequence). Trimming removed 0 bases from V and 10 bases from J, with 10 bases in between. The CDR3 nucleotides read TGTGCCTGGAGTGTACAGGGTAAGGAGCAGTTCTTC. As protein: CAWSVQGKEQFF.

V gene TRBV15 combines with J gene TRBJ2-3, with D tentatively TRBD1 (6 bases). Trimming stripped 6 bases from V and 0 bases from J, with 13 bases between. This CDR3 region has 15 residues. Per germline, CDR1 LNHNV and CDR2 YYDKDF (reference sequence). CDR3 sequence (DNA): TGTGCCACCAGGAGGGACACCATTAGCACAGATACGCAGTATTTT. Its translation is CATRRDTISTDTQYF.

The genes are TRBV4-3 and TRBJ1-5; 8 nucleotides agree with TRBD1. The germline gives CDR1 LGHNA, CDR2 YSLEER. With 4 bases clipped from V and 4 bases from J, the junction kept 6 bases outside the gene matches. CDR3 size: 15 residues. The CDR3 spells CASSRTTGGNQPQHF. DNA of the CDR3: TGCGCCAGCAGCCGAACCACAGGGGGGAATCAGCCCCAGCATTTT.

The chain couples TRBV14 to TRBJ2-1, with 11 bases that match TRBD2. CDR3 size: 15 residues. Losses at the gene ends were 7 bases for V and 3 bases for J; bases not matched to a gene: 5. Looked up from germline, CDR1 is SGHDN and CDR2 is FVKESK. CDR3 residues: CASKSGLAGYNEQFF. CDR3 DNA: TGTGCCAGCAAATCAGGACTAGCGGGCTACAATGAGCAGTTCTTC.

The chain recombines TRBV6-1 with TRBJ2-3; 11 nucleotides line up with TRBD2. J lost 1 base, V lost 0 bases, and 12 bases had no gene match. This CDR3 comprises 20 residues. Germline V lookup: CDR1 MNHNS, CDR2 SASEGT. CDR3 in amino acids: CASSEAGLAGGKRGTDTQYF. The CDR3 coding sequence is TGTGCCAGCAGTGAAGCCGGGCTAGCGGGAGGAAAACGGGGCACAGATACGCAGTATTTT.

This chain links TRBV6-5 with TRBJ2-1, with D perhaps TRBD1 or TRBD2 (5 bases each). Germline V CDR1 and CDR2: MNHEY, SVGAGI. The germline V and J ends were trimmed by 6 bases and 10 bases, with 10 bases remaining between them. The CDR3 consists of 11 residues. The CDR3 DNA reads TGTGCCAGCAGGAGGGGCGGGGAGCAGTTCTTC. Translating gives CASRRGGEQFF.

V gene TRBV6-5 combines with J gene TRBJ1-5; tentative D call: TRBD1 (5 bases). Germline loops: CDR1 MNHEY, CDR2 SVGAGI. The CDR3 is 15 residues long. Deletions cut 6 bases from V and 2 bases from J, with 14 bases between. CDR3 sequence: CASSLSGRGNQPQHF. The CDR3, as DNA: TGTGCCAGCAGCCTCTCGGGCAGGGGCAATCAGCCCCAGCATTTT.

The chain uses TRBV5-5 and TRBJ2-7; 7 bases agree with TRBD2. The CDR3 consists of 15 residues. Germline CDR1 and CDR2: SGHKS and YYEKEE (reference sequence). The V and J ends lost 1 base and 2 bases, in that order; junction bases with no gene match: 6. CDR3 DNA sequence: TGTGCCAGCAGCTTGACTAGCGAGACCACCTACGAGCAGTACTTC. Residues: CASSLTSETTYEQYF.

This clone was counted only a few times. The CDR3 sequence is CASSVYQETQYF. CDR3 sequence (DNA): TGTGCCAGCTCAGTGTACCAAGAGACCCAGTACTTC. The V call is TRBV18, the J call TRBJ2-5; D gene uncertain. Trimming cost V 5 bases and J 0 bases, with 4 bases left between them. From germline, CDR1 is KGHSH and CDR2 LQKENI. The CDR3 consists of 12 residues.

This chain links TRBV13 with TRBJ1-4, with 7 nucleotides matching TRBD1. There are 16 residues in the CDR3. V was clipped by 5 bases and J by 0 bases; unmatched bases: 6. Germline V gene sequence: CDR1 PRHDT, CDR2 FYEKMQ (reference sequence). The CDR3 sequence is CASSTGQFATNEKLFF. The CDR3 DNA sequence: TGTGCCAGCAGCACGGGACAGTTTGCAACTAATGAAAAACTGTTTTTT. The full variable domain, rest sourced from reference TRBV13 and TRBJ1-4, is AAGVIQSPRHLIKEKRETATLKCYPIPRHDTVYWYQQGPGQDPQFLISFYEKMQSDKGSIPDRFSAQQFSDYHSELNMSSLELGDSALYFCASSTGQFATNEKLFFGSGTQLSVL.

The CDR3 loop reads CAWSVQRDILTEQYF. The CDR3 nucleotides are TGTGCCTGGAGTGTACAGAGGGACATTCTAACCGAGCAGTACTTC. V gene TRBV30 combines with J gene TRBJ2-7; possibly TRBD1 for D (6 bases). This CDR3 region has 15 residues. Per germline, CDR1 GTSNPN and CDR2 SVGIG (reference sequence). V was cut by 0 bases and J by 6 bases, with 18 bases left in between.

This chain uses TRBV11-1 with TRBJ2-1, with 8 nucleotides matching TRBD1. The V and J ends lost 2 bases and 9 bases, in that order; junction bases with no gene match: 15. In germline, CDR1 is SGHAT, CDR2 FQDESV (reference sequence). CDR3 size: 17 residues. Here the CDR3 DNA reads TGTGCCAGCAGCTTAACTACGGCGCAGGGGGCGAGGGGTGAGCAGTTCTTC. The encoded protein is CASSLTTAQGARGEQFF.

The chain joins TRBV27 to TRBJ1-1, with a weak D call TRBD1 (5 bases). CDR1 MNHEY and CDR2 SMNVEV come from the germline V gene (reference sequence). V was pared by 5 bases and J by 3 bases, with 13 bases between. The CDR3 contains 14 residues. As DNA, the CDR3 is TGTGCCAGCAGTCCAAATCCGGGACACACTGAAGCTTTCTTT. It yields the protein CASSPNPGHTEAFF.